These 20 T cell receptor beta chains were all obtained from the same sample, sequenced in a study of beta chain features in type 1 diabetes. Broader study findings: Moderate but significant shortening of TCRB CDR3s was recorded in all four CD4+ subsets from Type 1 diabetes patients.

Expressed TCRB transcripts were sequenced after all isolated RNA was converted to cDNA. Libraries were prepared by immunoSEQ multiplex PCR; TCRdb keeps only in-frame clonotypes and omits some of them. The sample carries some 350,000 clones, approximately 12% recorded once. The antigens of these receptors remain unknown. Sequenced material: naive CD4+ T cells from blood. These receptor sequences come from a woman under 30 with type 1 diabetes.

This chain links TRBV18 with TRBJ1-1; weak D call: TRBD1 (6 bases). There are 15 residues in the CDR3. Germline-derived CDR1 and CDR2 are KGHSH and LQKENI. Trimming removed 2 bases at V and 2 bases at J, with 12 bases between. The DNA of the CDR3 is TGTGCCAGCTCACCAACCCTAGGGACAAACACTGAAGCTTTCTTT. This codes for CASSPTLGTNTEAFF. The variable domain in full, completed from reference TRBV18 and TRBJ1-1, reads NAGVMQNPRHLVRRRGQEARLRCSPMKGHSHVYWYRQLPEEGLKFMVYLQKENIIDESGMPKERFSAEFPKEGPSILRIQQVVRGDSAAYFCASSPTLGTNTEAFFGQGTRLTVV.

The chain links TRBV11-2 to TRBJ2-5; perhaps TRBD1 as D (6 bases). Trimming took off 2 bases at V and 4 bases at J, with 11 bases between the two ends. The CDR3 consists of 14 residues. Germline assignment: CDR1 SGHAT and CDR2 FQNNGV. Here the CDR3 reads CASSLRDTRETQYF. The CDR3 nucleotides are TGTGCCAGCAGCTTAAGGGACACAAGAGAGACCCAGTACTTC.

This clone was seen a few times. CDR3 amino acids: CASSEDRANTGELFF. The CDR3 DNA is TGTGCCAGCAGCGAGGACAGGGCGAACACCGGGGAGCTGTTTTTT. The chain uses TRBV2 and TRBJ2-2; 8 bases map to TRBD1. V lost 6 bases, J lost 0 bases, and 3 bases stayed unmatched. Germline CDR1 SNHLY, CDR2 FYNNEI. The CDR3 runs 15 residues.

This clone was found many times. This sequence joins TRBV23-1 and TRBJ2-3; 8 bases line up with TRBD1. TRBV23-1 is recorded as an ORF, its role being uncertain. This CDR3 spans 17 amino acids. J lost 1 base, V lost 0 bases, and 6 bases had no gene match. The CDR3 DNA follows: TGCGCCAGCAGTCAATCCTCAGGGGGCGGACGCACAGATACGCAGTATTTT. The encoded protein is CASSQSSGGGRTDTQYF.

This clone was seen a few times. The V call is TRBV28, the J call TRBJ2-6; 9 bases line up with TRBD1. CDR3 length: 17 amino acids. Germline CDR1 reads MDHEN; CDR2 reads SYDVKM. V dropped 2 bases and J dropped 1; count of bases not matched to a gene: 3. CDR3 in amino acids: CASSLGTGHSGANVLTF. The CDR3, as DNA: TGTGCCAGCAGTTTAGGGACAGGGCATTCTGGGGCCAACGTCCTGACTTTC.

Only a few counts were recorded for this clone. The chain has TRBV25-1 and TRBJ2-1; 11 nucleotides line up with TRBD2. Trimming removed 4 bases from V and 12 bases from J; junction bases left unmatched: 8. This CDR3 has 14 residues. CDR1 is MGHDK and CDR2 is SYGVNS in the germline V gene. DNA for the CDR3: TGTGCCAGCAGTGGGGGACTAGCGGAGAACACGCAGTTCTTC. Translated: CASSGGLAENTQFF.

The chain has TRBV28 and TRBJ2-5; D gene ambiguous. Germline V gene data show CDR1 as MDHEN and CDR2 as SYDVKM. The CDR3 is 12 amino acids. The V gene lost 4 bases and the J gene lost 5 bases, with 8 bases spanning the gap. The DNA of the CDR3 is TGTGCCAGCAGTTCGACTTTGGAGACCCAGTACTTC. Residues: CASSSTLETQYF.

This clone was picked up a small number of times. The V gene is TRBV2, the J gene TRBJ2-5; the match to TRBD1 covers 9 bases. The CDR3 loop spans 15 amino acids. The germline gives CDR1 SNHLY, CDR2 FYNNEI. V was clipped by 4 bases and J by 4 bases; unmatched bases: 7. CDR3 sequence reads: CASSGRRQGGETQYF. DNA of the CDR3: TGTGCCAGCAGTGGAAGGAGACAGGGGGGAGAGACCCAGTACTTC.

This clone occurred a few times. J is TRBJ2-5 and V is TRBV7-2; 8 bases match TRBD2. Trimming cost V 1 base and J 3 bases; bases outside gene matches: 4. Germline CDR1 is SGHTA and CDR2 is FQGNSA. The CDR3 is 15 amino acids. The CDR3 spells CASSLGVLAEETQYF. Written as DNA, the CDR3 is TGTGCCAGCAGCTTAGGGGTACTAGCGGAAGAGACCCAGTACTTC.

This clone has just a few counts. This rearrangement joins TRBV2 to TRBJ1-1; TRBD1 is a possible D gene (6 bases). The V end was cut by 3 bases, the J end by 8 bases, with 16 bases between. Germline CDR1 reads SNHLY; CDR2 reads FYNNEI. The CDR3 is 14 amino acids. Here the CDR3 reads CASSEDRSEREAFF. The CDR3 nucleotides read TGTGCCAGCAGTGAGGACAGATCCGAGAGGGAAGCTTTCTTT.

This clone was seen a few times. The V gene is TRBV7-8, the J gene TRBJ2-3, with D maybe TRBD2 (5 bases). V shed 2 bases and J shed 1 base, with 10 bases lying between them. The germline gives CDR1 SGHVS, CDR2 FQNEAQ. The CDR3 totals 15 residues. CDR3: CASSLIPRGTDTQYF. CDR3 nucleotides: TGTGCCAGCAGCTTAATCCCGCGGGGCACAGATACGCAGTATTTT.

This clone was observed a few times. V is TRBV25-1 and J is TRBJ2-1; TRBD2 aligns across 12 bases. This CDR3 is built from 13 residues. The V segment lost 6 bases and the J segment 6 bases; nucleotides outside the gene matches: 0. Germline loops: CDR1 MGHDK, CDR2 SYGVNS. This chain's CDR3 is CASRLAGGNEQFF. CDR3 sequence (DNA): TGTGCCAGCAGACTAGCGGGAGGCAATGAGCAGTTCTTC.

The chain employs TRBV30 and TRBJ2-5, with D possibly being TRBD1 (6 bases). The germline CDR1 and CDR2 sequences are GTSNPN and SVGIG (reference sequence). This CDR3 is 16 amino acids long. V was cut by 2 bases and J by 0 bases, with 16 bases left in between. This CDR3 reads CAWSRARTDYQETQYF. CDR3 nucleotide sequence: TGTGCCTGGAGTCGGGCAAGGACAGACTACCAAGAGACCCAGTACTTC.

The CDR3 nucleotides are TGCAGCGCTGTGACAGGGGTCGGAAGCAATCAGCCCCAGCATTTT. This translates into CSAVTGVGSNQPQHF. This chain links TRBV29-1 with TRBJ1-5; 8 positions match TRBD1. J gave up 1 base and V 7 bases, and 9 bases lay outside the gene matches. The CDR3 has 15 residues. The germline V gene has CDR1 SQVTM and CDR2 ANQGSEA.

The chain uses TRBV4-3 and TRBJ2-3, with 10 bases aligning to TRBD1. The CDR3 is made up of 16 amino acids. J gave up 1 base and V 0 bases, and 1 base lay outside the gene matches. The germline V gene has CDR1 LGHNA and CDR2 YSLEER. The CDR3 spells CASSQDGTGGTDTQYF. The DNA for the CDR3 is TGCGCCAGCAGCCAAGACGGGACAGGGGGCACAGATACGCAGTATTTT.

In its sample, this clone was seen a few times. The rearrangement uses TRBV30 and TRBJ1-2; TRBD1 is a possible D gene (5 bases). Trimming shortened V by 8 bases and J by 7 bases, and 20 bases separated the two germline ends. The CDR3 length is 13 residues. The germline gives CDR1 GTSNPN, CDR2 SVGIG (reference sequence). CDR3 nucleotides: TGTGCCGTAACTAATCACGGGGGTGGTGGCTACACCTTC. Translated: CAVTNHGGGGYTF.

J is TRBJ1-4 and V is TRBV9; TRBD1 might be the D (5 bases). The CDR3 runs to 17 residues. Germline CDR1 SGDLS, CDR2 YYNGEE. V lost 1 base and J 5 bases, leaving 18 bases between the germline ends. CDR3 loop: CASSVLPTGVKNEKLFF. The CDR3 DNA sequence: TGTGCCAGCAGCGTACTTCCCACAGGTGTCAAGAATGAAAAACTGTTTTTT.

The chain employs TRBV9 and TRBJ2-3, with D tentatively TRBD1 (5 bases). The CDR3 spans 15 residues. The germline V gene has CDR1 SGDLS and CDR2 YYNGEE. Trimming cost V 0 bases and J 5 bases, with 13 bases left between them. CDR3 amino acids: CASSVEGARGDTQYF. DNA of the CDR3: TGTGCCAGCAGCGTAGAAGGGGCGCGAGGAGATACGCAGTATTTT.

This chain connects TRBV30 to TRBJ2-2; D perhaps matches TRBD1 (6 bases). V lost 5 bases and J 8 bases, leaving 9 bases between the germline ends. The V gene's germline CDR1 is GTSNPN and CDR2 SVGIG (reference sequence). This CDR3 has 11 amino acids. DNA of the CDR3: TGTGCCTGGCACAGGGCTGGGGAGCTGTTTTTT. This encodes CAWHRAGELFF.

V is TRBV5-1 and J is TRBJ1-3; 10 bases are a match to TRBD1. This CDR3 is built from 16 residues. The germline CDR1 and CDR2 sequences are SGHRS and YFSETQ. Trimming removed 0 bases from V and 2 bases from J; junction bases left unmatched: 2. In DNA, the CDR3 is TGCGCCAGCAGCTTGGACGGGACAGGGGCTGGAAACACCATATATTTT. Amino acid sequence: CASSLDGTGAGNTIYF.